Below are 11 T cell receptor beta chains sequenced from a single sample in a study of T-cell memory formation after mild COVID-19. TCRdb ran MiXCR on the 5' RACE reads and lists one entry per CDR3 protein. The top ten clones hold 25% to 30% of a sample with around 35,000 distinct CDR3 sequences, 7% to 9.5% of them seen once. The sequenced material came from PBMCs or a T cell subset sorted from them (not recorded which). These receptor sequences come from a man aged 18 to 30 who had mild COVID-19 (a few samples of this study predate the infection). Cell type and time point are not known.

This clonotype was counted ten times or more. The CDR3 here is CASSLDVREAQYF. Written as DNA, the CDR3 is TGTGCCAGCAGCTTAGATGTCAGGGAGGCGCAGTATTTT. V usage is TRBV7-2 and J usage is TRBJ2-3; D is possibly TRBD2 (6 bases). Germline V gene data show CDR1 as SGHTA and CDR2 as FQGNSA. V shed 1 base and J shed 10 bases, with 12 bases lying between them. The CDR3 contains 13 residues.

This clonotype was detected ten times or more. The gene calls are TRBV7-3 and TRBJ1-5; possibly TRBD1 for D (6 bases). Trimming removed 5 bases from V and 9 bases from J, with 20 bases in between. There are 15 residues in the CDR3. Germline V gene sequence: CDR1 SGHTA, CDR2 FQGTGA. Here the CDR3 DNA reads TGTGCCAGCAGCCTTCTACAGGGTTTAATTCGGCCCCAGCATTTT. Its translation is CASSLLQGLIRPQHF.

V is TRBV6-2 or TRBV6-3 and J is TRBJ1-1; 8 bases are a match to TRBD1. The J segment lost 1 base and the V segment lost 7 bases, leaving 8 bases of the junction unmatched. Germline-derived CDR1 and CDR2 are MNHEY and SVGEGT. The length of the CDR3 is 15 residues. DNA of the CDR3: TGTGCCAGCACCGACAATACAGGGGGGAACACTGAAGCTTTCTTT. Its protein is CASTDNTGGNTEAFF.

This clonotype has at least ten counts. The chain employs TRBV5-5 and TRBJ2-3; 9 bases match TRBD2. This CDR3 comprises 16 residues. Per the germline V gene, CDR1 is SGHKS and CDR2 is YYEKEE (reference sequence). V was clipped by 0 bases and J by 6 bases; unmatched bases: 8. Here the CDR3 DNA reads TGTGCCAGCAGCTTGGAAGCGGGGGGCTGGACTGATACGCAGTATTTT. Protein sequence: CASSLEAGGWTDTQYF. Full variable domain (remainder filled in from reference TRBV5-5 and TRBJ2-3): DAGVTQSPTHLIKTRGQQVTLRCSPISGHKSVSWYQQVLGQGPQFIFQYYEKEERGRGNFPDRFSARQFPNYSSELNVNALLLGDSALYLCASSLEAGGWTDTQYFGPGTRLTVL.

The chain uses TRBV19 and TRBJ2-7; 8 bases line up with TRBD1. V shed 9 bases, J shed 5 bases, and the junction held 6 bases outside the gene matches. Per the germline V gene, CDR1 is LNHDA and CDR2 is SQIVND (reference sequence). The CDR3 is 12 amino acids. The CDR3 protein is CASRGQGHEQYV. The CDR3 DNA is TGTGCCAGCCGAGGACAGGGCCACGAGCAGTACGTC.

This clonotype was seen a handful of times. For the CDR3, the DNA is TGTGCCAGCGTGGATAGCGGGGTCAGCTCCTACAATGAGCAGTTCTTC. It is translated as CASVDSGVSSYNEQFF. V is TRBV2 and J is TRBJ2-1; 8 nucleotides line up with TRBD2. V shed 8 bases and J 0 bases; nucleotides not matched to a gene: 9. Germline CDR1 SNHLY, CDR2 FYNNEI. CDR3 length equals 16 residues.

In this sample, this clonotype turned up many times. This chain's CDR3 is CSAQGGIQETQYF. CDR3 nucleotide sequence: TGCAGCGCCCAGGGAGGGATCCAAGAGACCCAGTACTTC. V is TRBV29-1 and J is TRBJ2-5; 7 nucleotides line up with TRBD2. This CDR3 comprises 13 residues. Losses at the gene ends were 7 bases for V and 1 base for J; bases not matched to a gene: 6. Per the germline V gene, CDR1 is SQVTM and CDR2 is ANQGSEA.

This clonotype was counted only a few times. The chain uses TRBV28 and TRBJ1-6; 10 bases agree with TRBD1. CDR3 size: 17 residues. Germline assignment: CDR1 MDHEN and CDR2 SYDVKM. After removal of 2 bases from V and 7 bases from J, the junction contained 8 bases not matched to a gene. CDR3 sequence: CASSLSIGQGVNSPLHF. In nucleotides, the CDR3 is TGTGCCAGCAGTTTAAGTATCGGACAGGGGGTAAATTCACCCCTCCACTTT.

This clonotype was counted at least ten times. The genes are TRBV3-1 and TRBJ2-5; D unclear. The CDR3 runs to 11 residues. Germline V gene sequence: CDR1 LGHDT, CDR2 YNNKEL (reference sequence). V lost 0 bases, J lost 7 bases, and 3 bases lay in between. The CDR3 region is CASSQEVTQYF. The CDR3 DNA is TGTGCCAGCAGCCAAGAGGTGACCCAGTACTTC.

At least ten counts were recorded for this clonotype. The chain employs TRBV12-3 or TRBV12-4 and TRBJ2-7; D possibly uses TRBD1 or TRBD2 (6 bases each). Trimming removed 5 bases from V and 0 bases from J, with 17 bases in between. The CDR3 consists of 16 residues. The CDR3 DNA is TGTGCCAGCAGTCCTCGTTCGGGGGCCAGCTCCTACGAGCAGTACTTC. This sequence encodes CASSPRSGASSYEQYF.

This clonotype was seen a few times. The rearrangement links TRBV18 to TRBJ2-3; 9 bases align to TRBD2. CDR1 and CDR2 from the germline V gene are KGHSH and LQKENI. With 3 bases clipped from V and 3 bases from J, the junction kept 7 bases outside the gene matches. The CDR3 consists of 16 residues. As DNA, the CDR3 is TGTGCCAGCTCACCGCGGGGGGGCGCCGAGACAGATACGCAGTATTTT. The encoded protein is CASSPRGGAETDTQYF.